These 12 T cell receptor beta chains came from one sample sequenced in a study of T cells in Graves' hyperthyroidism and ophthalmopathy. RNA transcripts served as the template for amplifying TCR beta CDR3 regions. When the TCR CDR3 underwent first-round RT-PCR, the HTBI primer set was used. TCRdb re-derived calls from the multiplex PCR reads in MiXCR, one entry per CDR3 protein. The sample has 550,000 to 850,000 distinct CDR3 sequences; roughly a sixth are singletons. The specimen was blood. The receptors here all came from a woman aged 45-65 years with Graves' hyperthyroidism that later progressed to Graves' ophthalmopathy.

The chain recombines TRBV9 with TRBJ1-2; tentative D call: TRBD1 (5 bases). Trimming took 0 bases from V and 3 from J, leaving 18 bases between them. This CDR3 is built from 17 residues. The V gene's germline CDR1 is SGDLS and CDR2 YYNGEE. The CDR3 DNA sequence: TGTGCCAGCAGCGTAGCGCAAGAGGGGTATCAGGACTATGGCTACACCTTC. Amino acid sequence: CASSVAQEGYQDYGYTF.

This clonotype showed up just a few times. The chain joins TRBV7-2 to TRBJ1-2; D call uncertain. The CDR3 totals 15 residues. In germline, CDR1 is SGHTA, CDR2 FQGNSA. V dropped 1 base and J dropped 0 bases, with 9 bases sitting between them. This chain's CDR3 is CASSLDGDTNYGYTF. In DNA form, the CDR3 reads TGTGCCAGCAGCTTAGATGGAGACACTAACTATGGCTACACCTTC.

This clonotype was seen ten or more times. The chain joins TRBV6-5 to TRBJ1-2; D is unresolved. CDR3 length equals 19 residues. Germline V gene lookup returns CDR1 MNHEY and CDR2 SVGAGI. V shed 7 bases and J shed 2 bases, with 29 bases lying between them. CDR3 DNA sequence: TGTGCCAGCAACTTCCGGTCGTGGACCCCCAAACCGATGAACTATGGCTACACCTTC. It encodes CASNFRSWTPKPMNYGYTF.

The table lists this clonotype with many counts. The rearrangement uses TRBV3-1 and TRBJ1-4, with 7 bases that match TRBD1. Germline trimming cut 1 base from V and 4 bases from J; bases unmatched to any gene: 6. The germline gives CDR1 LGHDT, CDR2 YNNKEL (reference sequence). The CDR3 sequence is 16 residues long. The DNA of the CDR3 is TGTGCCAGCAGCCAAGGAGCGGGACAGCTTAATGAAAAACTGTTTTTT. Translation gives CASSQGAGQLNEKLFF. Full variable domain (remainder filled in from reference TRBV3-1 and TRBJ1-4): DTAVSQTPKYLVTQMGNDKSIKCEQNLGHDTMYWYKQDSKKFLKIMFSYNNKELIINETVPNRFSPKSPDKAHLNLHINSLELGDSAVYFCASSQGAGQLNEKLFFGSGTQLSVL.

This clonotype was detected many times. The V and J genes are TRBV5-1 and TRBJ2-1; D possibly corresponds to TRBD1 (5 bases). Germline V lookup: CDR1 SGHRS, CDR2 YFSETQ. CDR3 length equals 12 residues. Trimming cost V 1 base and J 8 bases, with 7 bases left between them. DNA of the CDR3: TGCGCCAGCAGCTTGAGGGGCGATGAGCAGTTCTTC. It yields the protein CASSLRGDEQFF.

In this sample, this clonotype turned up many times. The chain links TRBV11-2 to TRBJ2-1; no clear D. This CDR3 has 13 amino acids. V dropped 4 bases and J dropped 8 bases, with 12 bases sitting between them. Per germline, CDR1 SGHAT and CDR2 FQNNGV. The CDR3 sequence is CASSSRRFDEQFF. The CDR3 DNA reads as TGTGCCAGCAGCTCAAGAAGGTTCGATGAGCAGTTCTTC.

This clonotype appeared a few times. As DNA, the CDR3 is TGCGCCAGCAGCCAAGGAGCGGGGGGGCGGGAGACCCAGTACTTC. This translates into CASSQGAGGRETQYF. The chain recombines TRBV4-1 with TRBJ2-5; 10 bases are shared with TRBD2. V shed 1 base and J 5 bases; nucleotides not matched to a gene: 4. The CDR3 loop spans 15 amino acids. Germline V gene sequence: CDR1 MGHRA, CDR2 YSYEKL.

This clonotype was seen repeatedly, ten times or more. The rearrangement uses TRBV30 and TRBJ1-1; 8 bases are shared with TRBD1. The CDR3 runs 13 residues. Per the germline V gene, CDR1 is GTSNPN and CDR2 is SVGIG (reference sequence). V lost 6 bases and J lost 0; bases outside the gene matches: 3. The CDR3 loop is CACNRGMNTEAFF. The CDR3 DNA reads as TGTGCCTGTAACAGGGGGATGAACACTGAAGCTTTCTTT.

The chain links TRBV4-1 to TRBJ1-5, with D possibly TRBD1 on 5 matching bases. The V and J ends lost 0 bases and 2 bases respectively, with 17 bases between them. Germline V CDR1 and CDR2: MGHRA, YSYEKL. The CDR3 runs to 18 residues. CDR3 sequence: CASSQDTGWQGGNQPQHF. The CDR3 DNA reads TGCGCCAGCAGCCAAGATACGGGGTGGCAGGGCGGCAATCAGCCCCAGCATTTT.

This clonotype was seen a few times. This chain uses TRBV20-1 with TRBJ2-3; 7 bases match TRBD1. This CDR3 spans 14 amino acids. V was pared by 6 bases and J by 7 bases, with 13 bases of the junction left unmatched. Germline V gene lookup returns CDR1 DFQATT and CDR2 SNEGSKA (reference sequence). The chain's CDR3 is CSAPTYRGTYTQYF. CDR3 bases: TGCAGTGCCCCGACCTACAGGGGAACATATACGCAGTATTTT.

This clonotype was seen at least ten times. V gene TRBV11-2 combines with J gene TRBJ1-2; the D gene is possibly TRBD1 (6 bases). Trimming cost V 1 base and J 4 bases, with 10 bases left between them. CDR3 size: 14 residues. Germline V gene sequence: CDR1 SGHAT, CDR2 FQNNGV. In nucleotides, the CDR3 is TGTGCCAGCAGCTTAGGGACGGACAGCTATGGCTACACCTTC. Translation gives CASSLGTDSYGYTF. Filled out from reference TRBV11-2 and TRBJ1-2, the complete variable domain reads EAGVAQSPRYKIIEKRQSVAFWCNPISGHATLYWYQQILGQGPKLLIQFQNNGVVDDSQLPKDRFSAERLKGVDSTLKIQPAKLEDSAVYLCASSLGTDSYGYTFGSGTRLTVV.

This clonotype turned up a few times. CDR3 sequence (DNA): TGTGCCAGCAGCCCTACACAGGGGAAAGATGGCTACACCTTC. Translation: CASSPTQGKDGYTF. V usage is TRBV7-9 and J usage is TRBJ1-2; TRBD1 agrees at 7 bases. The CDR3 totals 14 residues. Germline V lookup: CDR1 SEHNR, CDR2 FQNEAQ (reference sequence). The ends lost 5 bases at V and 6 bases at J; junction bases unmatched: 9. Supplemented by reference TRBV7-9 and TRBJ1-2, the full variable domain reads DTGVSQNPRHKITKRGQNVTFRCDPISEHNRLYWYRQTLGQGPEFLTYFQNEAQLEKSRLLSDRFSAERPKGSFSTLEIQRTEQGDSAMYLCASSPTQGKDGYTFGSGTRLTVV.